This T cell receptor beta chain is from a study of long-term antiretroviral therapy in people with HIV. Points from the study as a whole: Absence of data on ART adherence, viral resistance or therapy changes was noted. HIV repertoires spanned tighter CDR3 length ranges than controls did. Pre-ART clonal expansions dominated every time point's repertoire.

Version v3.0 of the immunoSEQ assay was performed at survey level. For each individual sample, sequencing targeted about 40,000-55,000 T-cell genomes. Clones were sequenced by immunoSEQ multiplex PCR, and TCRdb holds only the in-frame ones, with some missing. This sample has under 45,000 clones, with around three quarters found just once. Concerning this clone: Its antigen is currently unknown.

The V end was cut by 4 bases, the J end by 5 bases, with 15 bases between. From germline, CDR1 is SEHNR and CDR2 FQNEAQ (reference sequence). The CDR3 has 14 amino acids. The receptor comes from a man aged 25-45 years with HIV. The sample was unsorted PBMCs, taken 3.4 years after starting antiretroviral therapy. The chain is built from TRBV7-9 and TRBJ2-7, with a possible D match to TRBD2 (6 bases). CDR3 nucleotide sequence: TGTGCCAGCAGCTACGGACTTAGCGGTCACGAGCAGTACTTC. Translated: CASSYGLSGHEQYF.